These 25 T cell receptor beta chains were sequenced from one sample in a study of blood T cell repertoires in COVID-19. The method was immunoSEQ multiplex PCR; TCRdb's version includes in-frame clones alone and lacks a portion of them. The sample yields under 250,000 clones, just over 85% seen once. The sequencing sample was made of peripheral blood. The receptor source for this set is a man in his fifties or sixties with COVID-19, enrolled during active disease.

The V and J genes are TRBV12-3 or TRBV12-4 and TRBJ2-5, with D possibly matching TRBD1 (7 bases). Trimming removed 6 bases from V and 6 bases from J, with 14 bases in between. The CDR3 spans 13 residues. CDR3 in amino acids: CASRQGGSQTQYF. The CDR3, as DNA: TGTGCCAGCAGGCAGGGGGGCTCGCAGACCCAGTACTTC.

V and J are TRBV4-3 and TRBJ2-2, with D possibly matching TRBD2 (5 bases). V lost 0 bases and J lost 6, with 17 bases in between. There are 17 residues in the CDR3. The germline gives CDR1 LGHNA, CDR2 YSLEER. CDR3 in DNA: TGCGCCAGCAGCCAAGAACCGACGGGGTTGGGTTCCGGGGAGCTGTTTTTT. Translating gives CASSQEPTGLGSGELFF.

V usage is TRBV7-3 and J usage is TRBJ2-1, with D possibly being TRBD2 (5 bases). From germline, CDR1 is SGHTA and CDR2 FQGTGA. CDR3 length: 15 residues. Between the trimmed V and J ends, which lost 2 bases and 1 base, there was a span of 9 bases. CDR3 sequence (DNA): TGTGCCAGCAGCTTAGTGGGAGCGTCCTACAATGAGCAGTTCTTC. It specifies CASSLVGASYNEQFF.

The rearrangement joins TRBV7-9 to TRBJ2-2, with D possibly matching TRBD1 (5 bases). The germline CDR1 and CDR2 sequences are SEHNR and FQNEAQ (reference sequence). This CDR3 comprises 16 residues. V gave up 2 bases and J gave up 2 bases, with 12 bases separating them. CDR3 nucleotides: TGTGCCAGCAGCTTAAGGCAGGGTATAAACACCGGGGAGCTGTTTTTT. Encoded protein: CASSLRQGINTGELFF.

V is TRBV19 and J is TRBJ2-3, with TRBD1 as a possible D gene (5 bases). CDR1 and CDR2 from the germline V gene are LNHDA and SQIVND (reference sequence). V lost 1 base, J lost 1 base, and 9 bases lay in between. The CDR3 length is 15 residues. CDR3 loop: CASSIGATGTDTQYF. CDR3 nucleotides: TGTGCCAGTAGTATAGGTGCGACAGGCACAGATACGCAGTATTTT.

This clone occurred once. This sequence joins TRBV6-5 and TRBJ2-3; D is undetermined. Trimming cost V 4 bases and J 1 base, with 9 bases left between them. Germline CDR1 and CDR2: MNHEY and SVGAGI. The CDR3 totals 14 residues. In nucleotides, the CDR3 is TGTGCCAGCAGTTCCTTCCCTGGCACAGATACGCAGTATTTT. This translates into CASSSFPGTDTQYF.

The J gene is TRBJ2-4, the V gene TRBV11-2, with D perhaps matching TRBD1 (6 bases). Germline V gene data show CDR1 as SGHAT and CDR2 as FQNNGV. This CDR3 has 14 residues. V lost 1 base to trimming and J lost 4 bases, with 8 bases between them. In nucleotides, the CDR3 is TGTGCCAGCAGCTTAGCAGGGGTTAAAAACATTCAGTACTTC. Amino acid sequence: CASSLAGVKNIQYF.

V gene TRBV6-5 combines with J gene TRBJ1-1; TRBD1 matches 11 bases. Germline V gene data show CDR1 as MNHEY and CDR2 as SVGAGI. The CDR3 consists of 14 residues. Trimming cost V 7 bases and J 5 bases; bases outside gene matches: 6. The CDR3 sequence is CASKPDRGRTEAFF. The CDR3 DNA reads as TGTGCCAGCAAGCCGGACAGGGGGCGGACTGAAGCTTTCTTT.

CDR3 sequence: CASSPRGQSYSNQPQHF. For the CDR3, the DNA is TGTGCCAGCAGTCCCCGGGGACAGAGCTATAGCAATCAGCCCCAGCATTTT. This chain links TRBV6-6 with TRBJ1-5; 7 positions agree with TRBD1. The CDR3 length is 17 residues. Germline CDR1 is MNHNY and CDR2 is SVGAGI (reference sequence). V was clipped by 5 bases and J by 0 bases; unmatched bases: 10.

The chain is built from TRBV30 and TRBJ1-1; D gene ambiguous. Trimming cost V 8 bases and J 1 base, with 8 bases left between them. The germline CDR1 and CDR2 sequences are GTSNPN and SVGIG (reference sequence). The CDR3 contains 11 residues. CDR3 bases: TGTGCCCACAGCCAGAACACTGAAGCTTTCTTT. Translating it yields CAHSQNTEAFF.

The V call is TRBV6-6, the J call TRBJ2-1; 10 bases fit TRBD2. V gave up 0 bases and J gave up 5 bases; unmatched junction bases: 4. The CDR3 is 16 amino acids. Germline V gene sequence: CDR1 MNHNY, CDR2 SVGAGI (reference sequence). The CDR3 coding sequence is TGTGCCAGCAGTTACTCGATAACTAGCGGGGACAATGAGCAGTTCTTC. It encodes CASSYSITSGDNEQFF.

J is TRBJ1-2 and V is TRBV6-5; possible D gene TRBD1, 6 bases. The CDR3 is 13 amino acids. Germline V gene sequence: CDR1 MNHEY, CDR2 SVGAGI. The ends were cut back, 7 bases at V and 2 bases at J, with 11 bases in the middle. DNA for the CDR3: TGTGCCAGCAATAGAAGGGGGAACTATGGCTACACCTTC. Translating it yields CASNRRGNYGYTF.

V gene TRBV10-3 combines with J gene TRBJ2-1; 11 positions agree with TRBD2. CDR3 length equals 16 residues. Germline CDR1 is ENHRY and CDR2 is SYGVKD. Germline trimming cut 2 bases from V and 9 bases from J; bases unmatched to any gene: 9. CDR3 coding DNA: TGTGCCATCAGTGAGGCCCTAGCGGGAGGCCAGGGTGAGCAGTTCTTC. Translating gives CAISEALAGGQGEQFF.

This clone was seen just once. V is TRBV7-9 and J is TRBJ2-1; TRBD2 matches at 13 bases. Germline-derived CDR1 and CDR2 are SEHNR and FQNEAQ (reference sequence). The junction had 6 bases not matched to a gene; V was cut back by 5 bases and J by 11 bases. This CDR3 has 14 residues. DNA of the CDR3: TGTGCCAGCAGCGATCCGGGACTAGCGGGGAAGCAGTTCTTC. It codes for CASSDPGLAGKQFF.

The rearrangement uses TRBV29-1 and TRBJ2-3; maybe TRBD1 (5 bases). Germline loops: CDR1 SQVTM, CDR2 ANQGSEA. Trimming pared 5 bases from V and 0 bases from J, leaving 12 bases between. The CDR3 length is 14 residues. The CDR3 nucleotides are TGCAGCGTTAGAACAGGTGGGAGCACAGATACGCAGTATTTT. This gives the protein CSVRTGGSTDTQYF.

This clone was seen a handful of times. The chain joins TRBV27 to TRBJ1-3; 8 bases fit TRBD1. The CDR3 extends over 14 amino acids. The trim removed 5 bases at V and 5 bases at J, leaving 5 bases unmatched. Germline CDR1 and CDR2: MNHEY and SMNVEV (reference sequence). As DNA, the CDR3 is TGTGCCAGCAGTATGACAGGGGAGAGAAACACCATATATTTT. Amino acids: CASSMTGERNTIYF.

This clone was observed a single time. This chain's CDR3 is CASSLAGTGGEETQYF. CDR3 bases: TGCGCCAGCAGCTTGGCCGGGACAGGGGGAGAGGAGACCCAGTACTTC. J is TRBJ2-5 and V is TRBV5-1; the match to TRBD1 covers 11 bases. The junction had 6 bases not matched to a gene; V was cut back by 0 bases and J by 5 bases. The CDR3 has 16 residues. CDR1 is SGHRS, CDR2 YFSETQ, per germline. The full variable domain, with the rest looked up from reference TRBV5-1 and TRBJ2-5, is KAGVTQTPRYLIKTRGQQVTLSCSPISGHRSVSWYQQTPGQGLQFLFEYFSETQRNKGNFPGRFSGRQFSNSRSEMNVSTLELGDSALYLCASSLAGTGGEETQYFGPGTRLLVL.

The chain is built from TRBV6-5 and TRBJ2-3; 9 positions agree with TRBD2. Germline-derived CDR1 and CDR2 are MNHEY and SVGAGI. The CDR3 runs to 14 residues. V shed 6 bases and J 4 bases; nucleotides not matched to a gene: 5. CDR3 sequence: CASRRTSEPDTQYF. CDR3 nucleotide sequence: TGTGCCAGCAGACGGACTAGCGAGCCAGATACGCAGTATTTT.

J is TRBJ1-5 and V is TRBV2, with 8 nucleotides matching TRBD1. The germline gives CDR1 SNHLY, CDR2 FYNNEI. V was clipped by 7 bases and J by 7 bases; unmatched bases: 9. This CDR3 region has 14 residues. Written as DNA, the CDR3 is TGTGCCAGCACGATAGAGGACAGGGAACAGCCCCAGCATTTT. It codes for CASTIEDREQPQHF.

The chain carries TRBV19 and TRBJ1-2, with TRBD1 matching over 7 bases. Per the germline V gene, CDR1 is LNHDA and CDR2 is SQIVND (reference sequence). The CDR3 consists of 16 residues. The V gene end was trimmed by 5 bases and the J gene end by 6 bases; junction bases not matched to a gene: 15. The CDR3 coding sequence is TGTGCCAGTAGTGCCTACACGACAGGGATCGGGAATGGCTACACCTTC. Protein: CASSAYTTGIGNGYTF. Supplemented by reference TRBV19 and TRBJ1-2, the full variable domain reads DGGITQSPKYLFRKEGQNVTLSCEQNLNHDAMYWYRQDPGQGLRLIYYSQIVNDFQKGDIAEGYSVSREKKESFPLTVTSAQKNPTAFYLCASSAYTTGIGNGYTFGSGTRLTVV.

The chain uses TRBV27 and TRBJ1-2; 11 bases map to TRBD1. The germline V gene encodes CDR1 MNHEY and CDR2 SMNVEV (reference sequence). V gave up 4 bases and J gave up 4 bases; unmatched junction bases: 2. The CDR3 spans 14 residues. The CDR3 protein is CASSSGTGGYGYTF. The CDR3 DNA follows: TGTGCCAGCAGTTCAGGGACAGGGGGCTATGGCTACACCTTC.

The chain combines TRBV11-2 with TRBJ2-4; D might be TRBD2 (5 bases). The CDR3 extends over 15 amino acids. Germline V gene data show CDR1 as SGHAT and CDR2 as FQNNGV. Trimming took off 6 bases at V and 0 bases at J, with 12 bases between the two ends. The CDR3, as DNA: TGTGCCAGCAGGACGGGGAAGGGAGCCAAAAACATTCAGTACTTC. Translation: CASRTGKGAKNIQYF.

This clone appeared a single time. The chain recombines TRBV7-3 with TRBJ2-2, with a tentative D call TRBD1 (6 bases). The V end was cut by 1 base, the J end by 2 bases, with 14 bases between. Germline CDR1 and CDR2: SGHTA and FQGTGA. The CDR3 sequence is 17 residues long. DNA for the CDR3: TGTGCCAGCAGCTTAAGGGTGGGACATCCCAACACCGGGGAGCTGTTTTTT. Its protein product is CASSLRVGHPNTGELFF.

The rearrangement joins TRBV5-1 to TRBJ1-2; 7 nucleotides agree with TRBD1. The V gene's germline CDR1 is SGHRS and CDR2 YFSETQ. J was trimmed by 8 bases and V by 4 bases; bases with no gene match: 14. CDR3 length: 15 amino acids. CDR3 sequence reads: CASSLRDRSGDGYTF. The CDR3, as DNA: TGCGCCAGCAGCCTCCGGGACAGATCCGGTGACGGCTACACCTTC.

This clone was detected once. V gene TRBV30 combines with J gene TRBJ1-2; D possibly corresponds to TRBD1 (5 bases). Germline V gene sequence: CDR1 GTSNPN, CDR2 SVGIG (reference sequence). The CDR3 has 14 residues. The V end lost 6 bases, the J end lost 7 bases, and 21 bases lay between the germline ends. The CDR3 DNA sequence: TGTGCCTGTACCAGGCGGGGCCCCACGGGTGGCTACACCTTC. Residues: CACTRRGPTGGYTF.